A single TCR beta chain is shown here with its context. The data derive from a study of T-cell reconstitution after alpha-beta-depleted transplantation in children. The CDR3 consists of 18 residues. The junction had 7 bases not matched to a gene; V was cut back by 1 base and J by 1 base. CDR1 GTSNPN and CDR2 SVGIG come from the germline V gene (reference sequence). Using unique molecular identifiers, the investigators prepared the TCRbeta library. Via MiXCR, TCRdb re-called the PCR reads, giving one row per CDR3 protein. The table has roughly 180,000 distinct CDR3 sequences, 11% seen once; the top ten hold about 12%.

The clonotype comes from a boy younger than 10 with acute myeloid leukemia, due to receive a stem cell transplant. The chain links TRBV30 to TRBJ2-3, with 14 bases fitting TRBD2. This sample comprised PBMCs, obtained before TCRalphabeta/CD19-depleted stem cell transplant. CDR3 in amino acids: CAWSDTPGLAGGTDTQYF. CDR3 nucleotide sequence: TGTGCCTGGAGTGACACACCGGGACTAGCGGGAGGCACAGATACGCAGTATTTT.